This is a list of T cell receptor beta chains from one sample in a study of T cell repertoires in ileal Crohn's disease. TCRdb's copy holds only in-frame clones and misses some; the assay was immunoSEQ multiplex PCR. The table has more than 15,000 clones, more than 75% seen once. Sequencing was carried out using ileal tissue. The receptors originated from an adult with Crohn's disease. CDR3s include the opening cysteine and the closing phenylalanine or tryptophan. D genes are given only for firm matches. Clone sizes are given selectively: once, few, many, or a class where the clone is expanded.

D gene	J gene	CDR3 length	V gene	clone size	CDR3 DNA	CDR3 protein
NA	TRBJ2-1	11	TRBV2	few	TGTGCCAGCAGTTGGGGGGGCGAGCAGTTCTTC	CASSWGGEQFF
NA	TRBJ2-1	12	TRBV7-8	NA	TGTGCCAGCAGCTGGACAATTAATGAGCAGTTCTTC	CASSWTINEQFF
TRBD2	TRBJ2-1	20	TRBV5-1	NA	TGCGCCAGCAGCTTGGTTTGGGAGAGACTAGCGGGGTTCAGTGGCAATGAGCAGTTCTTC	CASSLVWERLAGFSGNEQFF
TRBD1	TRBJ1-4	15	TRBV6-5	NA	TGTGCCAGCAGGAAAGACAGGGCAATTCGTGAAAAACTGTTTTTT	CASRKDRAIREKLFF
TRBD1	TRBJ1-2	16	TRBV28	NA	TGTGCCAGCAGTTCCACGAATCCGGGACAGCACTATGGCTACACCTTC	CASSSTNPGQHYGYTF
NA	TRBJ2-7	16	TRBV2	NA	TGTGCCAGCAGCCGGCCAGGGGGGGGGAACACTTACGAGCAGTACTTC	CASSRPGGGNTYEQYF
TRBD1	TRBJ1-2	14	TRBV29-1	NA	TGCAGCGTAGAACCGGGACAGGGGATGGATGGCTACACCTTC	CSVEPGQGMDGYTF
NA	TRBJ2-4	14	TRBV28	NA	TGTGCCAGCAGGTTATACATAGCCAAAAACATTCAGTACTTC	CASRLYIAKNIQYF
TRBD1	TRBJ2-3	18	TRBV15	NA	TGTGCCACCAGCGGGCCAGATACCGGGACAGGGGTCACAGATACGCAGTATTTT	CATSGPDTGTGVTDTQYF
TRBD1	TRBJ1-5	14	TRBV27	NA	TGTGCCAGCAGCTTAAACAGGGGTAATCAGCCCCAGCATTTT	CASSLNRGNQPQHF
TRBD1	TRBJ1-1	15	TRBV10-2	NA	TGCGCCAGCAGTGAGAGGACAGGCCAGGGGACTGAAGCTTTCTTT	CASSERTGQGTEAFF
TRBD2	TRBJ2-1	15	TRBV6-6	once	TGTGCCAGCAGTCCGGCTAGCGGGAGACTCAATGAGCAGTTCTTC	CASSPASGRLNEQFF
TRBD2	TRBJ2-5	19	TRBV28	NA	TGTGCCAGCAATTTGGGTCTTGGGACTAGCGGGTGGGGAAAAGAGACCCAGTACTTC	CASNLGLGTSGWGKETQYF
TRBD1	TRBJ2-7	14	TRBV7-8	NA	TGTGCCAGCAGCCGCCGGGACAGGGCCTACGAGCAGTACTTC	CASSRRDRAYEQYF
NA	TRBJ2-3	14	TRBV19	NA	TGTGCCAGTAGTAGAACGTCAGGGACAGATACGCAGTATTTT	CASSRTSGTDTQYF
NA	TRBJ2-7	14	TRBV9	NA	TGTGCCAGCAGCGTAGAAGTAGGGGGATACGAGCAGTACTTC	CASSVEVGGYEQYF
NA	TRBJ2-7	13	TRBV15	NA	TGTGCCACCAGCAGTATAGGGGCTCACGAGCAGTACTTC	CATSSIGAHEQYF
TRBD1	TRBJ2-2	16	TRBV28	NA	TGTGCCAGCAGTCCACAGGGGGCACCAATAACCGGGGAGCTGTTTTTT	CASSPQGAPITGELFF
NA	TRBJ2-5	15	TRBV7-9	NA	TGTGCCAGCAGCAGAACACCAGCGGTCCAAGAGACCCAGTACTTC	CASSRTPAVQETQYF
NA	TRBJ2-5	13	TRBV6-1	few	TGTGCCAGCAGTGAGGCAGTCCAAGAGACCCAGTACTTC	CASSEAVQETQYF
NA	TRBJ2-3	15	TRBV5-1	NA	TGCGCCAGCAGCTTAGCTTCAGTAGGGACAGATACGCAGTATTTT	CASSLASVGTDTQYF
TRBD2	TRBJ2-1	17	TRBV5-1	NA	TGCGCCAGCAGCTTGACTATCGGGGGGGCCTCGGGAAATGAGCAGTTCTTC	CASSLTIGGASGNEQFF
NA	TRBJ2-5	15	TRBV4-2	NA	TGTGCCAGCAGCCAAGATCCAGGCGGCGACGAGACCCAGTACTTC	CASSQDPGGDETQYF
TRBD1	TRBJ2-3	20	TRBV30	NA	TGTGCCTGGACCAAACACCTTTACCGGGACAGGACCTCGATTCCAGATACGCAGTATTTT	CAWTKHLYRDRTSIPDTQYF
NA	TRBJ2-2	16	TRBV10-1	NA	TGCGCCAGCAGTGAGAGGGGCAGGGCGAACACCGGGGAGCTGTTTTTT	CASSERGRANTGELFF